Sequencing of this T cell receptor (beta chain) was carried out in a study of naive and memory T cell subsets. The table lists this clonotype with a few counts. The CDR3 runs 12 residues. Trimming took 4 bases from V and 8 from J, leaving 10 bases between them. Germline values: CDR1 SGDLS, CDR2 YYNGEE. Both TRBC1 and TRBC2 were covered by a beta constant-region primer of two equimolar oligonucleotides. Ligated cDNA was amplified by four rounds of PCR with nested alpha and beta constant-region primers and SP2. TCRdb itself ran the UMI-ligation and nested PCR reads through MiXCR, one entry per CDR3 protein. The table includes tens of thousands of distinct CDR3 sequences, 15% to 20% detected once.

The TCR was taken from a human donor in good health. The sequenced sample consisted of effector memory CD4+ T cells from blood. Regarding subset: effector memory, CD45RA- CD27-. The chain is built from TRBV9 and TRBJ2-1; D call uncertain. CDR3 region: CASSYGDYEQFF. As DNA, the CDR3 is TGTGCCAGCAGCTACGGAGACTATGAGCAGTTCTTC. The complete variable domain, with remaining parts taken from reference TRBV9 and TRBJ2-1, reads DSGVTQTPKHLITATGQRVTLRCSPRSGDLSVYWYQQSLDQGLQFLIQYYNGEERAKGNILERFSAQQFPDLHSELNLSSLELGDSALYFCASSYGDYEQFFGPGTRLTVL.